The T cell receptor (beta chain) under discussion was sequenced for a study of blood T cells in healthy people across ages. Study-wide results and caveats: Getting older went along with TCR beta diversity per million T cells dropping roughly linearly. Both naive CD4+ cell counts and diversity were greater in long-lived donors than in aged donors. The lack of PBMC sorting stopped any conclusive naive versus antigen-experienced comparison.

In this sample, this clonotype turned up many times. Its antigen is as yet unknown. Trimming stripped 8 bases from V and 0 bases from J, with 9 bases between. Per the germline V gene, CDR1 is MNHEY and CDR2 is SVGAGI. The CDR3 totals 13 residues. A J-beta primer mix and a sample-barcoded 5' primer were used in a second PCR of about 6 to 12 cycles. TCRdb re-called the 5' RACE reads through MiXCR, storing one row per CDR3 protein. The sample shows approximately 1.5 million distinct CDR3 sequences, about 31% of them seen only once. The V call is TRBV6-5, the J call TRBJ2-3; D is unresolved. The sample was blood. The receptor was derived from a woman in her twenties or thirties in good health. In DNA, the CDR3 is TGTGCCAGCGGCCCTCTGAGCACAGATACGCAGTATTTT. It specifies CASGPLSTDTQYF.